Shown below are 15 T cell receptor beta chains from a single sample sequenced in a study of cytomegalovirus exposure and HLA in healthy donors. Use of 60 Vbeta and 13 Jbeta primers characterized the PCR. TCRdb's copy holds only in-frame clones and misses some; the assay was immunoSEQ multiplex PCR. The data show about 130,000 clones, and the top ten clones hold around 1.6%. What was sequenced was PBMCs. The receptors shown here come from a woman aged 40 to 50 in good health and CMV-seropositive.

Here the CDR3 reads CASRSGGKRKVEKLFF. The CDR3 DNA reads TGTGCCAGCAGATCAGGGGGCAAAAGAAAAGTTGAAAAACTGTTTTTT. This chain connects TRBV28 to TRBJ1-4; TRBD1 matches at 8 bases. The CDR3 sequence is 16 residues long. J was trimmed by 7 bases and V by 6 bases; bases with no gene match: 13. Germline values: CDR1 MDHEN, CDR2 SYDVKM. The complete variable domain, with remaining parts taken from reference TRBV28 and TRBJ1-4, reads DVKVTQSSRYLVKRTGEKVFLECVQDMDHENMFWYRQDPGLGLRLIYFSYDVKMKEKGDIPEGYSVSREKKERFSLILESASTNQTSMYLCASRSGGKRKVEKLFFGSGTQLSVL.

The chain carries TRBV18 and TRBJ2-3; TRBD2 matches 8 bases. The length of the CDR3 is 16 residues. Trimming took 2 bases from V and 2 from J; bases not matched to a gene: 6. CDR1 is KGHSH, CDR2 LQKENI, per germline. This CDR3 reads CASSPLRLATTDTQYF. The CDR3 DNA reads TGTGCCAGCTCACCATTAAGACTAGCGACCACAGATACGCAGTATTTT. The full variable domain, completed using reference TRBV18 and TRBJ2-3, is NAGVMQNPRHLVRRRGQEARLRCSPMKGHSHVYWYRQLPEEGLKFMVYLQKENIIDESGMPKERFSAEFPKEGPSILRIQQVVRGDSAAYFCASSPLRLATTDTQYFGPGTRLTVL.

The rearrangement joins TRBV7-9 to TRBJ1-1; D is unresolved. The V gene lost 4 bases and the J gene lost 5 bases, with 14 bases spanning the gap. The CDR3 length is 14 residues. CDR1 and CDR2 (germline): SEHNR, FQNEAQ (reference sequence). In nucleotides, the CDR3 is TGTGCCAGCAGCTCAACCCAACGGCGGACTGAAGCTTTCTTT. Its translation is CASSSTQRRTEAFF. Full variable domain (remainder filled in from reference TRBV7-9 and TRBJ1-1): DTGVSQNPRHKITKRGQNVTFRCDPISEHNRLYWYRQTLGQGPEFLTYFQNEAQLEKSRLLSDRFSAERPKGSFSTLEIQRTEQGDSAMYLCASSSTQRRTEAFFGQGTRLTVV.

The CDR3: CASSLVQGNYEQYF. The DNA for the CDR3 is TGCGCCAGCAGCTTGGTTCAGGGGAACTACGAGCAGTACTTC. The J gene is TRBJ2-7, the V gene TRBV5-1, with D possibly matching TRBD1 (6 bases). There are 14 residues in the CDR3. Germline V gene sequence: CDR1 SGHRS, CDR2 YFSETQ. Trimming took off 0 bases at V and 3 bases at J, with 10 bases between the two ends.

The chain joins TRBV7-8 to TRBJ1-1; possibly TRBD1 for D (5 bases). The CDR3 loop spans 12 amino acids. Germline V lookup: CDR1 SGHVS, CDR2 FQNEAQ. With 5 bases removed from V and 11 bases from J, the gap between germline ends came to 15 bases. CDR3 sequence: CASSLQGGSAFF. CDR3 in DNA: TGTGCCAGCAGCCTCCAGGGCGGGAGTGCTTTCTTT.

V and J are TRBV2 and TRBJ2-5; TRBD2 matches 14 bases. V lost 6 bases to trimming and J lost 5 bases; unmatched junction nucleotides: 8. The germline V gene has CDR1 SNHLY and CDR2 FYNNEI. The CDR3 runs to 16 residues. The CDR3 is CASRGGTSGSRETQYF. In DNA form, the CDR3 reads TGTGCCAGCAGGGGAGGGACTAGCGGGAGTAGGGAGACCCAGTACTTC.

The chain joins TRBV6-5 to TRBJ2-3; tentatively, D is TRBD2 (6 bases). V was shortened by 5 bases and J by 0 bases, with 9 bases between the two germline ends. Germline lookup yields CDR1 MNHEY and CDR2 SVGAGI. There are 14 residues in the CDR3. Here the CDR3 DNA reads TGTGCCAGCAGTACTAGCCTGAGCACAGATACGCAGTATTTT. Translation: CASSTSLSTDTQYF.

The chain is built from TRBV10-3 and TRBJ2-7; 8 nucleotides align to TRBD1. The CDR3 has 15 residues. V gave up 2 bases and J gave up 3 bases; unmatched junction bases: 6. The germline CDR1 and CDR2 sequences are ENHRY and SYGVKD. The chain's CDR3 is CAISEGGQEYYEQYF. CDR3 bases: TGTGCCATCAGTGAGGGGGGACAGGAATACTACGAGCAGTACTTC.

The chain combines TRBV6-1 with TRBJ1-1; 7 bases line up with TRBD1. V gave up 10 bases and J gave up 10 bases; unmatched junction bases: 6. The CDR3 consists of 10 residues. Germline CDR1 MNHNS, CDR2 SASEGT. The CDR3 nucleotides are TGTGCCACCAGGGACAGTCGAGCTTTCTTT. Its translation is CATRDSRAFF.

V gene TRBV7-3 combines with J gene TRBJ2-1; TRBD2 agrees at 10 bases. Trimming removed 3 bases from V and 8 bases from J; junction bases left unmatched: 19. The CDR3 has 19 residues. Per the germline V gene, CDR1 is SGHTA and CDR2 is FQGTGA. CDR3 protein: CASSLIAGGTFGLGDEQFF. The CDR3 DNA reads TGTGCCAGCAGCTTGATAGCGGGAGGAACTTTTGGGCTAGGCGATGAGCAGTTCTTC.

CDR3 DNA sequence: TGTGCCACCCGCGGGATGGGACAAGAGACCCAGTACTTC. Translation: CATRGMGQETQYF. V and J are TRBV19 and TRBJ2-5; a possible D gene is TRBD2 (6 bases). Trimming removed 10 bases at V and 2 bases at J, with 14 bases between. Germline V CDR1 and CDR2: LNHDA, SQIVND (reference sequence). The length of the CDR3 is 13 residues.

V gene TRBV9 combines with J gene TRBJ1-3; possibly TRBD1 for D (6 bases). The CDR3 sequence is 15 residues long. Germline V gene data show CDR1 as SGDLS and CDR2 as YYNGEE. V lost 4 bases to trimming and J lost 2 bases, with 13 bases between them. CDR3 loop: CASSPQQGTGNTIYF. CDR3 in DNA: TGTGCCAGCAGCCCTCAACAGGGTACTGGAAACACCATATATTTT.

V and J are TRBV27 and TRBJ2-1; tentative D call: TRBD2 (5 bases). Trimming removed 2 bases from V and 5 bases from J, with 19 bases in between. Germline V gene lookup returns CDR1 MNHEY and CDR2 SMNVEV (reference sequence). The CDR3 runs to 17 residues. The chain's CDR3 is CASSLNGPGGGDNEQFF. CDR3 DNA: TGTGCCAGCAGTTTAAATGGCCCAGGAGGAGGAGACAATGAGCAGTTCTTC.

V and J are TRBV19 and TRBJ1-1; perhaps TRBD1 as D (6 bases). Per the germline V gene, CDR1 is LNHDA and CDR2 is SQIVND (reference sequence). The CDR3 sequence is 14 residues long. V was trimmed by 5 bases and J by 2 bases, leaving 12 bases between them. In DNA, the CDR3 is TGTGCCAGTAGTGGACAGATAGATAACACTGAAGCTTTCTTT. Protein sequence: CASSGQIDNTEAFF.

This chain links TRBV7-2 with TRBJ2-7; maybe TRBD2 (6 bases). V was trimmed by 2 bases and J by 6 bases, leaving 11 bases between them. Germline V gene data show CDR1 as SGHTA and CDR2 as FQGNSA. The CDR3 totals 13 residues. The chain's CDR3 is CASSLRTKIEQYF. In DNA, the CDR3 is TGTGCCAGCAGCTTAAGGACTAAGATCGAGCAGTACTTC. Looking up the rest from reference TRBV7-2 and TRBJ2-7 gives the full variable domain: GAGVSQSPSNKVTEKGKDVELRCDPISGHTALYWYRQSLGQGLEFLIYFQGNSAPDKSGLPSDRFSAERTGGSVSTLTIQRTQQEDSAVYLCASSLRTKIEQYFGPGTRLTVT.